This T cell receptor beta chain was recovered during a study of HIV-infected patients and healthy controls (dated by TCRdb to 2014 to 2015). Describing the broader study: CD4 counts rose modestly but significantly in most of the 16 patients after three months of therapy, yet stayed below normal ranges. The study asked whether deep sequencing of the TCR repertoire from small blood samples of HIV patients could detect immune perturbation and reconstitution. CD8 counts showed no consistent shift during early therapy, whereas the CD4:CD8 ratio rose slightly. Overall T-cell lymphocytopenia was not observed in the patients, and no significant difference from controls was found in total CDR3 counts per chain. Viral load became undetectable in about 70% of the 16 patients by the second bleed and in all patients after a further year of therapy. General findings and caveats noted by the study authors: A major limit on how widely the findings apply, in the view of the authors, was that only sixteen HIV-infected individuals were processed. Using whole blood restricted sequencing depth and prevented separating the dynamics of distinct T-cell subpopulations. During therapy, a significant decrease in frequency was seen for HIV-associated CDR3s, whereas no significant change was found for CMV-associated CDR3s, although most of them became more frequent. In the samples, alpha-beta chain pairing was left undetermined. Both the Jaccard index and the count of highly shared sequences showed that healthy controls shared more CDR3s between individuals than HIV+ patients did. HIV-infected repertoires had significantly higher mean Gini indices than controls, possibly reflecting oligoclonality. Comparisons were complicated by unequal numbers of distinct sequences between patients and controls, and rare events from HIV-infected data were overweighted by size-matching. Healthy control repertoires showed roughly threefold more distinct CDR3s and higher Shannon diversity than untreated HIV+ repertoires. Eight alpha and eight beta V genes showed significantly different mean usage between HIV-infected patients and controls. Donor HLA types were not determined in the study. The observed differences in diversity were not explained by the slight differences in age and sex profiles between the study cohorts. MAIT cell alpha-chain CDR3s were found at high frequency in healthy controls but were severely depleted in HIV+ repertoires. Size-matched repertoire data did not replicate the apparent post-therapy recovery of the Gini index in HIV-infected patients.

The cysteine opens and the phenylalanine closes a CDR3 of 15 amino acids. Only the CDR3 region is kept as DNA, spanning 45 bases read in frame from base 1. For CDR1 and CDR2, the germline V gene lists MGHDK and SYGVNS. V ends up 4 bases short and J 7 bases short, with an unmatched junction base count of 5. In its sample, this clonotype was seen many times. What this receptor recognizes is not known. Base qualities are missing; no much larger clone stands one base away. Reverse transcription of about 550 ng RNA was performed with SuperScript III using primers directed against the alpha and beta constant regions. Separate libraries for the alpha and beta chains were generated through chain-specific third strand synthesis that incorporated multiplexing indices. In the protocol, all rearrangements within a chain were amplified with a single primer pair so that primer bias was avoided, and molecular barcodes were added to each cDNA molecule. Purified cDNA was ligated with T4 RNA Ligase 1 onto a 5' RACE adapter bearing a random hexamer and the SP2 sequencing primer site. Second strand synthesis was performed with Phusion polymerase and primed from the SP2 site, and slow temperature ramps were applied to favor optimal annealing. Two random hexamer sequences, both added before amplification and joined together, made up the 12-nucleotide barcode of each molecule. A brief initial PCR introduced P5 and P7 adapter elements together with a second index, and a roughly 23-cycle amplification PCR using P5s and P7 primers was subsequently performed. A total of about 30 PCR cycles were applied to the libraries, which were quantified on a Qubit, sized on a Bioanalyzer, and diluted to 4 nM. The normalized libraries were sequenced on an Illumina MiSeq using 2 x 250 paired-end kits. Into approximately 9.3 ul Tris-Cl, the reverse transcription reactions were eluted following cleanup on MinElute columns. The adapter ligations were run for 23 hours at 16 degrees C, and AMPure XP beads at a 1:1 ratio were afterwards used to clean them. Per the authors' processing: A modified Decombinator that output V, J, insert and barcode information was used to process the demultiplexed FASTQ files. Any sequence that shared a barcode yet differed from the dominant sequence was discarded as an error, and the number of original cDNA molecules was estimated by counting barcodes clustered at Levenshtein distance 3. For downstream analyses, the R packages ineq, vegan, igraph and RCytoscape were used, along with IMGT nomenclature and CDR3 definitions. To avoid skew from clonal expansion, each TCR was counted once, and V gene usage was computed over distinct sequences. Within a donor, similarity networks joined unique CDR3 amino acid sequences in every case where two of them were separated by a single Levenshtein edit. The authors compiled published HIV-specific CDR3s (over 90 alpha, several hundred beta) and CMV-specific CDR3s (13 alpha, roughly 250 beta) and searched for them in the repertoires. Random subsampling to size-matched repertoires demonstrated that the decreased diversity in patients did not result from their lower sequence numbers. The raw public reads went through TCRdb reprocessing: fastp at Q25, MiXCR clone calling, in-frame beta chains kept. Each record represents a unique CDR3 protein, reported with the most common genes and DNA among its rows. The V and J calls and clone size come from TCRdb's table, not from the authors' own analysis. The sample table records several thousand distinct CDR3 sequences; approximately 7.6% of these occur just once. The top ten constitute 34% of the sample.

Whole blood was used without cell fractionation, so all unsorted peripheral T cells were reflected in the repertoire. A 2.5 ml sample of peripheral blood was drawn into Tempus tubes for RNA extraction. HIV-infected adults who had not yet received antiretroviral therapy and were about to begin treatment were enrolled, with the first sixteen eligible patients processed. Treatment interruptions were among the grounds for excluding patients from enrollment, as were febrile or AIDS-related illness, tumors, hepatitis B or C coinfection, immunomodulatory therapy and recent vaccination. Residual genomic DNA was removed with the TURBO-DNase kit and globin mRNA was depleted with GLOBINclear. The study collected pretreatment blood from HIV-infected patients just before antiretroviral therapy was started.

The sequencing here drew on blood, taken before antiretroviral therapy. The rearrangement joined TRBV25-1 to TRBJ2-1; TRBD1 fits 12 bases in the junction. This receptor was obtained from an adult with HIV infection. The donor label of this sample is uncertain. The DNA sequence is given as TGTGCCAGCAGTGGGGACAGGGGGCGAGAGAATGAGCAGTTCTTC. Its coded protein is CASSGDRGRENEQFF. Full variable domain (CDR3 extended with the reference TRBV25-1 and TRBJ2-1 proteins): EADIYQTPRYLVIGTGKKITLECSQTMGHDKMYWYQQDPGMELHLIHYSYGVNSTEKGDLSSESTVSRIRTEHFPLTLESARPSHTSQYLCASSGDRGRENEQFFGPGTRLTVL.